Each of the 27 T cell receptor beta chains below was sequenced from the same sample in a study of blood T cells in healthy people across ages. A J-beta primer mix and a sample-barcoded 5' primer were used in a second PCR of roughly 6 to 11 cycles. MiXCR, applied by TCRdb to the 5' RACE reads, yields one record per CDR3 protein. The sample holds hundreds of thousands of distinct CDR3 sequences, about 62% seen once. The sequenced sample was blood. The receptors stem from a young man in good health.

The rearrangement joins TRBV6-5 to TRBJ1-4; D may be TRBD1 (6 bases). The V gene's germline CDR1 is MNHEY and CDR2 SVGAGI. V lost 7 bases to trimming and J lost 8 bases, with 17 bases between them. The CDR3 is made up of 14 amino acids. The CDR3 region has the DNA TGTGCCAGCACCAAGGGGGAAACTGGAGAAAAACTGTTTTTT. Translation: CASTKGETGEKLFF.

This clonotype turned up a few times. This chain links TRBV29-1 with TRBJ2-4, with D perhaps matching TRBD1 or TRBD2 (6 bases each). The V end was cut by 2 bases, the J end by 7 bases, with 12 bases between. Germline V CDR1 and CDR2: SQVTM, ANQGSEA. The length of the CDR3 is 13 residues. CDR3 coding DNA: TGCAGCGTTGAAAGGGGGGCGGGGAACATTCAGTACTTC. It encodes CSVERGAGNIQYF.

The chain recombines TRBV14 with TRBJ1-2, with 7 bases identical to TRBD1. V lost 10 bases to trimming and J lost 3 bases; unmatched junction nucleotides: 5. The CDR3 runs 12 residues. From germline, CDR1 is SGHDN and CDR2 FVKESK. The CDR3 region is CAILGQDYGYTF. CDR3 in DNA: TGTGCCATCTTAGGACAGGACTATGGCTACACCTTC.

The table lists this clonotype with a count of one. V and J are TRBV29-1 and TRBJ2-7, with D tentatively TRBD1 or TRBD2 (5 bases each). The last part of the DNA fits TRBJ2-5 better; the J call may be wrong. Germline loops: CDR1 SQVTM, CDR2 ANQGSEA. This CDR3 region has 16 residues. As DNA, the CDR3 is TGCAGCGTTGACACGACGATAGGGACCTCGGGGGAGACCCAGTACTTC. Encoded protein: CSVDTTIGTSGETQYF.

This clonotype was seen a handful of times. A junction boundary mismatches the germline segment, possibly from a read error. The chain joins TRBV10-2 to TRBJ2-7; 8 positions match TRBD1. The CDR3 is made up of 15 amino acids. Germline CDR1 is WSHSY and CDR2 is SAAADI. DNA of the CDR3: TGTGCCAGCAGTGTATACCTAGGGACAGGCTACGAGCAGTACTTC. It translates to CASSVYLGTGYEQYF.

This clonotype was detected ten times or more. The chain joins TRBV12-3 or TRBV12-4 to TRBJ1-1; the D is unclear. This CDR3 is 13 amino acids long. V was pared by 5 bases and J by 3 bases, with 10 bases between. Written as DNA, the CDR3 is TGTGCCAGCAGTCGCTCAGTCGACACTGAAGCTTTCTTT. Protein product: CASSRSVDTEAFF.

This chain joins TRBV7-2 and TRBJ1-2; 9 nucleotides align to TRBD1. The CDR3 consists of 15 residues. After removal of 3 bases from V and 5 bases from J, the junction contained 7 bases not matched to a gene. CDR1 and CDR2 from the germline V gene are SGHTA and FQGNSA. DNA of the CDR3: TGTGCCAGCAGCTTGGGGGGGACAGGGTTTTATGGCTACACCTTC. This translates into CASSLGGTGFYGYTF.

V is TRBV7-2 and J is TRBJ2-7; D uncertain. The germline V gene has CDR1 SGHTA and CDR2 FQGNSA. Trimming took off 2 bases at V and 6 bases at J, with 11 bases between the two ends. The CDR3 length is 13 residues. In DNA form, the CDR3 reads TGTGCCAGCAGCTTATTTATGGGTGTCGAGCAGTACTTC. Translated, it gives CASSLFMGVEQYF.

This clonotype has at least ten counts. The chain recombines TRBV29-1 with TRBJ1-2; D call uncertain. The CDR3 spans 13 residues. Trimming took 5 bases from V and 5 from J, leaving 15 bases between them. Per the germline V gene, CDR1 is SQVTM and CDR2 is ANQGSEA. In nucleotides, the CDR3 is TGCAGCGTTATAGGTTCCGTCGGTTATGGCTACACCTTC. Encoded protein: CSVIGSVGYGYTF.

The V and J genes are TRBV28 and TRBJ2-4, with 11 positions matching TRBD1. The assigned J gene may be wrong: the sequence end matches TRBJ2-7 better. The CDR3 extends over 15 amino acids. The germline V gene has CDR1 MDHEN and CDR2 SYDVKM. This CDR3 is CASSFGTGGTYEQYF. For the CDR3, the DNA is TGTGCCAGCAGTTTTGGGACAGGGGGAACGTACGAGCAGTACTTC.

The rearrangement uses TRBV14 and TRBJ2-5; D not resolved. The CDR3 loop spans 16 amino acids. Germline CDR1 reads SGHDN; CDR2 reads FVKESK. Trimming removed 0 bases from V and 3 bases from J, with 14 bases in between. The DNA of the CDR3 is TGTGCCAGCAGCCAAGATCTATGGTCAAGGGAAGAGACCCAGTACTTC. As protein: CASSQDLWSREETQYF.

The chain links TRBV5-4 to TRBJ2-1; 10 bases map to TRBD2. The CDR3 is 15 residues long. With 0 bases clipped from V and 8 bases from J, the junction kept 5 bases outside the gene matches. CDR1 and CDR2 from the germline V gene are SGHNT and YYREEE (reference sequence). The CDR3: CASSLGTSGVYEQFF. In DNA form, the CDR3 reads TGTGCCAGCAGCTTGGGCACTAGCGGGGTCTATGAGCAGTTCTTC.

This clonotype was counted once. This sequence joins TRBV2 and TRBJ1-3, with no clear D. This CDR3 region has 15 residues. Germline loops: CDR1 SNHLY, CDR2 FYNNEI. Trimming shortened V by 3 bases and J by 2 bases, and 11 bases separated the two germline ends. The DNA of the CDR3 is TGTGCCAGCAGTGATCTGGGTGTGACTGGAAACACCATATATTTT. Amino acid sequence: CASSDLGVTGNTIYF.

CDR3 nucleotides: TGCAGTGCTAGCTCGCAGGACAGGGGGGCATATAGCAATCAGCCCCAGCATTTT. It codes for CSASSQDRGAYSNQPQHF. This chain uses TRBV20-1 with TRBJ1-5; 10 bases map to TRBD1. V trimming: 3 bases; J trimming: 0 bases; junction bases outside the gene matches: 11. In germline, CDR1 is DFQATT, CDR2 SNEGSKA (reference sequence). CDR3 length equals 18 residues.

There are a few counts of this clonotype. Being one base from a much bigger clone, this may be a read error. The chain couples TRBV20-1 to TRBJ2-4, with TRBD1 matching 7 bases. V was clipped by 6 bases and J by 13 bases; unmatched bases: 24. CDR1 and CDR2 (germline): DFQATT, SNEGSKA (reference sequence). This CDR3 spans 16 amino acids. The CDR3 sequence is CSAIYKGAIAYNEQYF. The CDR3 region has the DNA TGCAGTGCGATTTATAAGGGGGCTATTGCGTACAATGAGCAGTACTTC.

The chain links TRBV9 to TRBJ1-2; the match to TRBD1 covers 10 bases. The germline V gene encodes CDR1 SGDLS and CDR2 YYNGEE. The CDR3 is 15 residues long. V gave up 4 bases and J gave up 8 bases; unmatched junction bases: 11. The CDR3 protein is CASSPRTGGIGGYTF. The DNA for the CDR3 is TGTGCCAGCAGCCCAAGGACAGGGGGGATAGGGGGCTACACCTTC.

The chain is built from TRBV6-6 and TRBJ1-5; a weak D match, TRBD1 (5 bases). Trimming removed 4 bases from V and 6 bases from J, with 10 bases in between. Germline assignment: CDR1 MNHNY and CDR2 SVGAGI (reference sequence). The CDR3 has 13 residues. As DNA, the CDR3 is TGTGCCAGCAGTTGGGGGTGGGGTCAGCCCCAGCATTTT. Translated, it gives CASSWGWGQPQHF.

The chain carries TRBV12-3 or TRBV12-4 and TRBJ1-6; 9 bases are a match to TRBD1. The length of the CDR3 is 14 residues. Germline trimming cut 9 bases from V and 10 bases from J; bases unmatched to any gene: 10. CDR3 loop: CASSGDREISPLHF. Here the CDR3 DNA reads TGTGCCAGTAGTGGGGACAGGGAGATCTCACCCCTCCACTTT.

The chain uses TRBV3-1 and TRBJ2-4, with TRBD1 as a possible D gene (5 bases). This CDR3 region has 14 residues. Trimming removed 5 bases at V and 0 bases at J, with 8 bases between. Per the germline V gene, CDR1 is LGHDT and CDR2 is YNNKEL (reference sequence). CDR3 region: CASSVQGAKNIQYF. CDR3 coding DNA: TGTGCCAGCAGCGTCCAGGGAGCCAAAAACATTCAGTACTTC.

This chain connects TRBV7-2 to TRBJ2-3; perhaps D is TRBD1 or TRBD2 (5 bases each). CDR1 and CDR2 (germline): SGHTA, FQGNSA. CDR3 length: 14 amino acids. The V end was cut by 1 base, the J end by 7 bases, with 12 bases between. The CDR3 nucleotides are TGTGCCAGCAGCTTAGGGGGGAAGGGGAATACGCAGTATTTT. Residues: CASSLGGKGNTQYF.

In this sample, this clonotype turned up a few times. This chain connects TRBV7-2 to TRBJ2-5, with no clear D. Germline assignment: CDR1 SGHTA and CDR2 FQGNSA. V was trimmed by 3 bases and J by 2 bases, leaving 7 bases between them. CDR3 length equals 13 residues. This chain's CDR3 is CASSFNRQETQYF. CDR3 sequence (DNA): TGTGCCAGCAGCTTCAACAGACAAGAGACCCAGTACTTC. The full variable domain, its missing parts supplied by reference TRBV7-2 and TRBJ2-5, is GAGVSQSPSNKVTEKGKDVELRCDPISGHTALYWYRQSLGQGLEFLIYFQGNSAPDKSGLPSDRFSAERTGGSVSTLTIQRTQQEDSAVYLCASSFNRQETQYFGPGTRLLVL.

The rearrangement links TRBV4-3 to TRBJ2-2, with TRBD2 matching 12 bases. Germline CDR1 reads LGHNA; CDR2 reads YSLEER. The trim removed 6 bases at V and 3 bases at J, leaving 5 bases unmatched. The CDR3 sequence is 16 residues long. The CDR3 protein is CASSPRLAGDTGELFF. The CDR3 DNA follows: TGCGCCAGCAGTCCGCGACTAGCGGGGGACACCGGGGAGCTGTTTTTT.

The chain joins TRBV7-2 to TRBJ1-5, with 7 bases aligning to TRBD1. V shed 6 bases and J 6 bases; nucleotides not matched to a gene: 8. Germline V gene lookup returns CDR1 SGHTA and CDR2 FQGNSA. This CDR3 has 14 amino acids. In DNA, the CDR3 is TGTGCCAGCAGTCGACAGGGTTTTGGTCAGCCCCAGCATTTT. Translated: CASSRQGFGQPQHF.

This clonotype was detected only once. For the CDR3, the DNA is TGCAGTGCTAGAGGGAGAGGGGGCGAGTACGAGCAGTACTTC. Protein sequence: CSARGRGGEYEQYF. The gene calls are TRBV20-1 and TRBJ2-7; 7 positions agree with TRBD1. V was clipped by 1 base and J by 4 bases; unmatched bases: 7. CDR3 length: 14 amino acids. The germline V gene encodes CDR1 DFQATT and CDR2 SNEGSKA (reference sequence).

V is TRBV5-1 and J is TRBJ2-1; D perhaps matches TRBD2 (5 bases). The length of the CDR3 is 14 residues. Germline values: CDR1 SGHRS, CDR2 YFSETQ. Trimming left V 3 bases short and J 7 bases short, with 14 bases between. CDR3 sequence reads: CASSWRGPWNEQFF. DNA of the CDR3: TGCGCCAGCAGCTGGAGAGGGCCGTGGAATGAGCAGTTCTTC.

J is TRBJ2-1 and V is TRBV2; TRBD2 matches at 10 bases. This CDR3 is built from 14 residues. Germline lookup yields CDR1 SNHLY and CDR2 FYNNEI. V lost 7 bases, J lost 9 bases, and 9 bases stayed unmatched. CDR3 sequence: CASTLLAGRSEQFF. In DNA, the CDR3 is TGTGCCAGCACCCTACTAGCGGGGAGGAGTGAGCAGTTCTTC.

The chain is built from TRBV27 and TRBJ2-1; TRBD1 is a possible D gene (8 bases). CDR3 size: 17 residues. Trimming cost V 5 bases and J 0 bases, with 17 bases left between them. Germline CDR1 MNHEY, CDR2 SMNVEV (reference sequence). CDR3 in DNA: TGTGCCAGCAGTAAGGCAGGGGGCGGGAGCTCCTACAATGAGCAGTTCTTC. It yields the protein CASSKAGGGSSYNEQFF.